These 6 T cell receptor beta chains share one sample of origin, sequenced in a study of control samples from healthy donors and cancer patients. Clones were sequenced by immunoSEQ multiplex PCR, and TCRdb holds only the in-frame ones, with some missing. The sample lists 60,000 to 75,000 clones; over 70% were seen once. The specimen was blood. The receptors shown here come from a man between 45 and 60 years old in good health.

This chain joins TRBV5-6 and TRBJ1-2, with a tentative D call TRBD1 (5 bases). Trimming took off 1 base at V and 4 bases at J, with 11 bases between the two ends. The CDR3 sequence is 14 residues long. Germline loops: CDR1 SGHDT, CDR2 YYEEEE. CDR3 in amino acids: CASSLLQGPYGYTF. The CDR3, as DNA: TGTGCCAGCAGCTTGCTTCAGGGCCCCTATGGCTACACCTTC.

The V gene is TRBV6-5, the J gene TRBJ2-2; 10 positions agree with TRBD2. The CDR3 consists of 15 residues. V gave up 6 bases and J gave up 6 bases; unmatched junction bases: 7. The germline gives CDR1 MNHEY, CDR2 SVGAGI. The CDR3 reads CASRGSSGSPGELFF. The CDR3 nucleotides are TGTGCCAGCAGGGGATCTAGCGGGAGCCCCGGGGAGCTGTTTTTT.

V is TRBV12-3 or TRBV12-4 and J is TRBJ1-2, with 8 bases matching TRBD1. The CDR3 covers 12 residues. V shed 4 bases and J 11 bases; nucleotides not matched to a gene: 6. The CDR3 nucleotides are TGTGCCAGCAGTTCCGACAGGGGTCGGTACACCTTC. Protein sequence: CASSSDRGRYTF.

This sequence joins TRBV24-1 and TRBJ1-4; the D gene is possibly TRBD1 (6 bases). This CDR3 region has 15 residues. Trimming shortened V by 3 bases and J by 4 bases, and 11 bases separated the two germline ends. Germline-derived CDR1 and CDR2 are KGHDR and SFDVKD. The CDR3 protein is CATSDPGQSNEKLFF. The CDR3 DNA sequence: TGTGCCACCAGTGATCCAGGACAGAGTAATGAAAAACTGTTTTTT.

V is TRBV6-2 or TRBV6-3 and J is TRBJ1-6, with D possibly matching TRBD1 (6 bases). Trimming removed 4 bases from V and 7 bases from J, with 11 bases in between. The CDR3 is 14 residues long. Germline V gene lookup returns CDR1 MNHEY and CDR2 SVGEGT. The CDR3 is CASSFAGENSPLHF. The CDR3 DNA sequence: TGTGCCAGCAGTTTCGCAGGGGAAAATTCACCCCTCCACTTT.

The genes are TRBV25-1 and TRBJ2-7; 11 positions match TRBD1. The CDR3 loop spans 13 amino acids. The germline CDR1 and CDR2 sequences are MGHDK and SYGVNS. J was trimmed by 7 bases and V by 7 bases; bases with no gene match: 6. Written as DNA, the CDR3 is TGTGCCAGCACCGGACAGGGGGCAGGTGAGCAGTACTTC. Translated, it gives CASTGQGAGEQYF.